Listed here are 23 T cell receptor beta chains from one sample, sequenced in a study of CD8 T cells in ankylosing spondylitis. No cognate antigen is known for these TCRs. Overall study results and limits: What seemed typical of ankylosing spondylitis blood was a TCR beta motif built from several highly homologous variants.

One entry per CDR3 protein, called by TCRdb with MiXCR from the 5' RACE reads. In the table there are around 890,000 distinct CDR3 sequences, 12% of which are singletons. Sequencing was performed on blood, either unsorted or a sorted T cell fraction (not recorded which). The source of these receptors is a male donor with ankylosing spondylitis.

This clonotype appeared a few times. This sequence joins TRBV5-1 and TRBJ2-7; D may be TRBD1 (6 bases). With 1 base removed from V and 3 bases from J, the gap between germline ends came to 14 bases. CDR3 size: 15 residues. Germline CDR1 reads SGHRS; CDR2 reads YFSETQ. In DNA, the CDR3 is TGCGCCAGCAGCTTGAGGGGGAGATCGGGCTACGAGCAGTACTTC. This translates into CASSLRGRSGYEQYF. The whole variable domain, remainder taken from reference TRBV5-1 and TRBJ2-7, is KAGVTQTPRYLIKTRGQQVTLSCSPISGHRSVSWYQQTPGQGLQFLFEYFSETQRNKGNFPGRFSGRQFSNSRSEMNVSTLELGDSALYLCASSLRGRSGYEQYFGPGTRLTVT.

The chain links TRBV11-2 to TRBJ1-1; D unresolved. Trimming pared 5 bases from V and 2 bases from J, leaving 18 bases between. The CDR3 runs 16 residues. Germline CDR1 reads SGHAT; CDR2 reads FQNNGV. This CDR3 reads CASSRSRWAGNTEAFF. CDR3 sequence (DNA): TGTGCCAGCAGCCGGAGTCGATGGGCGGGTAACACTGAAGCTTTCTTT.

This clonotype was recorded many times. The rearrangement joins TRBV29-1 to TRBJ2-5; TRBD2 matches 8 bases. The V segment lost 6 bases and the J segment 5 bases; nucleotides outside the gene matches: 5. CDR3 length: 12 amino acids. The V gene's germline CDR1 is SQVTM and CDR2 ANQGSEA. The DNA for the CDR3 is TGCAGCGTCGGGGGGGCTGGGGAGACCCAGTACTTC. It codes for CSVGGAGETQYF.

The chain employs TRBV29-1 and TRBJ1-2; D is perhaps TRBD1 (5 bases). The germline gives CDR1 SQVTM, CDR2 ANQGSEA. V was pared by 4 bases and J by 4 bases, with 7 bases between. The CDR3 covers 11 residues. CDR3: CSVVRAYGYTF. CDR3 nucleotide sequence: TGCAGCGTTGTCAGGGCCTATGGCTACACCTTC. Full variable domain (outside the CDR3, taken from reference TRBV29-1 and TRBJ1-2): SAVISQKPSRDICQRGTSLTIQCQVDSQVTMMFWYRQQPGQSLTLIATANQGSEATYESGFVIDKFPISRPNLTFSTLTVSNMSPEDSSIYLCSVVRAYGYTFGSGTRLTVV.

The V and J genes are TRBV11-3 and TRBJ2-3, with D hard to call. The V and J ends lost 0 bases and 7 bases respectively, with 11 bases between them. The CDR3 sequence is 14 residues long. Germline assignment: CDR1 SGHNT and CDR2 YENEEA. This CDR3 reads CASSLDGTGNTQYF. Here the CDR3 DNA reads TGTGCCAGCAGCTTAGATGGTACGGGCAATACGCAGTATTTT.

This clonotype was picked up a small number of times. The rearrangement joins TRBV7-2 to TRBJ1-2; tentatively, D is TRBD1 (6 bases). Germline V gene data show CDR1 as SGHTA and CDR2 as FQGNSA. The CDR3 runs to 16 residues. Deletions cut 3 bases from V and 5 bases from J, with 19 bases between. CDR3 DNA: TGTGCCAGCAGCTTGGAACAGGGAAGAATTGGGTATGGCTACACCTTC. It is translated as CASSLEQGRIGYGYTF. The complete variable domain, with remaining parts taken from reference TRBV7-2 and TRBJ1-2, reads GAGVSQSPSNKVTEKGKDVELRCDPISGHTALYWYRQSLGQGLEFLIYFQGNSAPDKSGLPSDRFSAERTGGSVSTLTIQRTQQEDSAVYLCASSLEQGRIGYGYTFGSGTRLTVV.

This chain joins TRBV18 and TRBJ2-1; D may match TRBD1 or TRBD2 (5 bases each). With 6 bases removed from V and 3 bases from J, the gap between germline ends came to 9 bases. The germline CDR1 and CDR2 sequences are KGHSH and LQKENI. This CDR3 contains 13 residues. Here the CDR3 reads CASSGTIYNEQFF. CDR3 bases: TGTGCCAGCTCGGGGACCATCTACAATGAGCAGTTCTTC.

This rearrangement joins TRBV12-3 or TRBV12-4 to TRBJ2-7; D may be TRBD1 (6 bases). V was trimmed by 5 bases and J by 3 bases, leaving 11 bases between them. This CDR3 has 13 residues. Here the CDR3 DNA reads TGTGCCAGCAGTGACCGGGACAACTACGAGCAGTACTTC. It specifies CASSDRDNYEQYF.

The chain uses TRBV7-2 and TRBJ1-2; D is uncertain. Germline-derived CDR1 and CDR2 are SGHTA and FQGNSA. This CDR3 comprises 12 residues. The V gene lost 5 bases and the J gene lost 7 bases, with 11 bases spanning the gap. The DNA of the CDR3 is TGTGCCAGCAGCCCTTACTCAGGTGGCTACACCTTC. Amino acids: CASSPYSGGYTF.

V gene TRBV18 combines with J gene TRBJ2-1, with 10 bases aligning to TRBD1. With V trimmed by 6 bases and J by 6 bases, 11 bases remained unmatched. The CDR3 spans 16 residues. The germline gives CDR1 KGHSH, CDR2 LQKENI. The CDR3 reads CASSPIETGGFNEQFF. CDR3 bases: TGTGCCAGCTCCCCGATTGAGACAGGGGGCTTCAATGAGCAGTTCTTC.

This clonotype was seen ten or more times. The chain couples TRBV20-1 to TRBJ2-3; the match to TRBD1 covers 10 bases. Trimming cost V 4 bases and J 5 bases; bases outside gene matches: 6. The germline V gene encodes CDR1 DFQATT and CDR2 SNEGSKA (reference sequence). The CDR3 loop spans 14 amino acids. CDR3 amino acids: CSATTGGLVDTQYF. CDR3 coding DNA: TGCAGTGCTACGACAGGGGGCCTGGTAGATACGCAGTATTTT.

Many counts were recorded for this clonotype. The V gene is TRBV6-1, the J gene TRBJ1-5; tentatively, D is TRBD1 (5 bases). The CDR3 is 15 residues long. The V and J ends lost 4 bases and 4 bases respectively, with 14 bases between them. Germline CDR1 reads MNHNS; CDR2 reads SASEGT. The CDR3 here is CASSASTGENQPQHF. In nucleotides, the CDR3 is TGTGCCAGCAGTGCCTCCACAGGAGAGAATCAGCCCCAGCATTTT.

The V gene is TRBV2, the J gene TRBJ2-5, with TRBD1 matching 8 bases. Germline assignment: CDR1 SNHLY and CDR2 FYNNEI. The CDR3 runs to 14 residues. Germline trimming cut 6 bases from V and 5 bases from J; bases unmatched to any gene: 8. CDR3 amino acids: CASSLMTGEETQYF. CDR3 nucleotide sequence: TGTGCCAGCAGCCTCATGACAGGGGAGGAGACCCAGTACTTC.

This clonotype appeared a few times. This sequence joins TRBV7-8 and TRBJ2-2; possible D gene TRBD1, 5 bases. V lost 3 bases and J lost 7, with 18 bases in between. CDR1 and CDR2 from the germline V gene are SGHVS and FQNEAQ. The CDR3 runs to 16 residues. The CDR3 spells CASSFQGSELGGELFF. The CDR3 DNA reads as TGTGCCAGCAGCTTTCAGGGCTCCGAATTGGGCGGGGAGCTGTTTTTT.

The chain joins TRBV3-1 to TRBJ1-1; D is undetermined. The CDR3 is 13 amino acids. Germline CDR1 is LGHDT and CDR2 is YNNKEL (reference sequence). With 1 base removed from V and 5 bases from J, the gap between germline ends came to 8 bases. The CDR3 protein is CASSQAIGTEAFF. The CDR3 coding sequence is TGTGCCAGCAGCCAAGCCATTGGAACTGAAGCTTTCTTT.

This chain links TRBV10-3 with TRBJ1-2, with a tentative D call TRBD1 (5 bases). There are 16 residues in the CDR3. The V end was cut by 0 bases, the J end by 4 bases, with 15 bases between. Germline CDR1 ENHRY, CDR2 SYGVKD. CDR3 region: CAISESGRPDRYGYTF. CDR3 nucleotide sequence: TGTGCCATCAGTGAGTCGGGACGTCCCGATCGCTATGGCTACACCTTC.

The chain uses TRBV5-8 and TRBJ1-1, with D possibly TRBD1 on 5 matching bases. The V and J ends lost 8 bases and 0 bases respectively, with 23 bases between them. CDR1 and CDR2 (germline): SGHTS, YDEGEE. CDR3 length equals 17 residues. The CDR3 spells CASPKGRVRVMNTEAFF. The CDR3 DNA is TGTGCCAGTCCTAAGGGACGGGTTAGGGTCATGAACACTGAAGCTTTCTTT. Full variable domain (missing parts from reference TRBV5-8 and TRBJ1-1): EAGVTQSPTHLIKTRGQQATLRCSPISGHTSVYWYQQALGLGLQFLLWYDEGEERNRGNFPPRFSGRQFPNYSSELNVNALELEDSALYLCASPKGRVRVMNTEAFFGQGTRLTVV.

The V call is TRBV6-1, the J call TRBJ1-5; 7 bases match TRBD1. The germline CDR1 and CDR2 sequences are MNHNS and SASEGT. Trimming at V came to 5 bases and at J to 0 bases, leaving 4 bases not matched to a gene. The CDR3 contains 15 residues. The CDR3, as DNA: TGTGCCAGCAGTCGGGACAGCTTTAGCAATCAGCCCCAGCATTTT. Its translation: CASSRDSFSNQPQHF.

The chain carries TRBV20-1 and TRBJ2-7; no definite D call. CDR1 DFQATT and CDR2 SNEGSKA come from the germline V gene (reference sequence). The CDR3 length is 13 residues. With 0 bases removed from V and 3 bases from J, the gap between germline ends came to 9 bases. The CDR3 region is CSAREKSGYEQYF. The CDR3 DNA reads TGCAGTGCTAGAGAAAAATCGGGCTACGAGCAGTACTTC.

The gene calls are TRBV20-1 and TRBJ2-7; 7 bases fit TRBD2. After removal of 1 base from V and 4 bases from J, the junction contained 10 bases not matched to a gene. Germline loops: CDR1 DFQATT, CDR2 SNEGSKA (reference sequence). The CDR3 is 15 residues long. As DNA, the CDR3 is TGCAGTGCTAGAGTTGGCGGGAGAATTGGGTACGAGCAGTACTTC. Translated: CSARVGGRIGYEQYF.

There are many counts of this clonotype. The chain joins TRBV5-1 to TRBJ2-1; D is possibly TRBD1 (6 bases). V gave up 4 bases and J gave up 3 bases, with 17 bases separating them. In germline, CDR1 is SGHRS, CDR2 YFSETQ. The CDR3 runs to 16 residues. CDR3 coding DNA: TGCGCCAGCAGCGAAATACCAGGGGACGGCTACAATGAGCAGTTCTTC. Translation: CASSEIPGDGYNEQFF.

The chain recombines TRBV5-6 with TRBJ2-1; possibly TRBD1 for D (5 bases). The V and J ends lost 4 bases and 0 bases respectively, with 14 bases between them. The germline gives CDR1 SGHDT, CDR2 YYEEEE. The CDR3 has 16 amino acids. CDR3 bases: TGTGCCAGCAGCCTGTTACAGGATAGCTCCTACAATGAGCAGTTCTTC. This encodes CASSLLQDSSYNEQFF.

The J gene is TRBJ2-6, the V gene TRBV25-1; D tentatively reads TRBD1 or TRBD2 (5 bases each). The germline V gene has CDR1 MGHDK and CDR2 SYGVNS. The CDR3 covers 14 residues. The V end was cut by 10 bases, the J end by 4 bases, with 14 bases between. The CDR3 region has the DNA TGTGCCACAGGCCGGGGCTTGGGGGCCAACGTCCTGACTTTC. Its protein product is CATGRGLGANVLTF.